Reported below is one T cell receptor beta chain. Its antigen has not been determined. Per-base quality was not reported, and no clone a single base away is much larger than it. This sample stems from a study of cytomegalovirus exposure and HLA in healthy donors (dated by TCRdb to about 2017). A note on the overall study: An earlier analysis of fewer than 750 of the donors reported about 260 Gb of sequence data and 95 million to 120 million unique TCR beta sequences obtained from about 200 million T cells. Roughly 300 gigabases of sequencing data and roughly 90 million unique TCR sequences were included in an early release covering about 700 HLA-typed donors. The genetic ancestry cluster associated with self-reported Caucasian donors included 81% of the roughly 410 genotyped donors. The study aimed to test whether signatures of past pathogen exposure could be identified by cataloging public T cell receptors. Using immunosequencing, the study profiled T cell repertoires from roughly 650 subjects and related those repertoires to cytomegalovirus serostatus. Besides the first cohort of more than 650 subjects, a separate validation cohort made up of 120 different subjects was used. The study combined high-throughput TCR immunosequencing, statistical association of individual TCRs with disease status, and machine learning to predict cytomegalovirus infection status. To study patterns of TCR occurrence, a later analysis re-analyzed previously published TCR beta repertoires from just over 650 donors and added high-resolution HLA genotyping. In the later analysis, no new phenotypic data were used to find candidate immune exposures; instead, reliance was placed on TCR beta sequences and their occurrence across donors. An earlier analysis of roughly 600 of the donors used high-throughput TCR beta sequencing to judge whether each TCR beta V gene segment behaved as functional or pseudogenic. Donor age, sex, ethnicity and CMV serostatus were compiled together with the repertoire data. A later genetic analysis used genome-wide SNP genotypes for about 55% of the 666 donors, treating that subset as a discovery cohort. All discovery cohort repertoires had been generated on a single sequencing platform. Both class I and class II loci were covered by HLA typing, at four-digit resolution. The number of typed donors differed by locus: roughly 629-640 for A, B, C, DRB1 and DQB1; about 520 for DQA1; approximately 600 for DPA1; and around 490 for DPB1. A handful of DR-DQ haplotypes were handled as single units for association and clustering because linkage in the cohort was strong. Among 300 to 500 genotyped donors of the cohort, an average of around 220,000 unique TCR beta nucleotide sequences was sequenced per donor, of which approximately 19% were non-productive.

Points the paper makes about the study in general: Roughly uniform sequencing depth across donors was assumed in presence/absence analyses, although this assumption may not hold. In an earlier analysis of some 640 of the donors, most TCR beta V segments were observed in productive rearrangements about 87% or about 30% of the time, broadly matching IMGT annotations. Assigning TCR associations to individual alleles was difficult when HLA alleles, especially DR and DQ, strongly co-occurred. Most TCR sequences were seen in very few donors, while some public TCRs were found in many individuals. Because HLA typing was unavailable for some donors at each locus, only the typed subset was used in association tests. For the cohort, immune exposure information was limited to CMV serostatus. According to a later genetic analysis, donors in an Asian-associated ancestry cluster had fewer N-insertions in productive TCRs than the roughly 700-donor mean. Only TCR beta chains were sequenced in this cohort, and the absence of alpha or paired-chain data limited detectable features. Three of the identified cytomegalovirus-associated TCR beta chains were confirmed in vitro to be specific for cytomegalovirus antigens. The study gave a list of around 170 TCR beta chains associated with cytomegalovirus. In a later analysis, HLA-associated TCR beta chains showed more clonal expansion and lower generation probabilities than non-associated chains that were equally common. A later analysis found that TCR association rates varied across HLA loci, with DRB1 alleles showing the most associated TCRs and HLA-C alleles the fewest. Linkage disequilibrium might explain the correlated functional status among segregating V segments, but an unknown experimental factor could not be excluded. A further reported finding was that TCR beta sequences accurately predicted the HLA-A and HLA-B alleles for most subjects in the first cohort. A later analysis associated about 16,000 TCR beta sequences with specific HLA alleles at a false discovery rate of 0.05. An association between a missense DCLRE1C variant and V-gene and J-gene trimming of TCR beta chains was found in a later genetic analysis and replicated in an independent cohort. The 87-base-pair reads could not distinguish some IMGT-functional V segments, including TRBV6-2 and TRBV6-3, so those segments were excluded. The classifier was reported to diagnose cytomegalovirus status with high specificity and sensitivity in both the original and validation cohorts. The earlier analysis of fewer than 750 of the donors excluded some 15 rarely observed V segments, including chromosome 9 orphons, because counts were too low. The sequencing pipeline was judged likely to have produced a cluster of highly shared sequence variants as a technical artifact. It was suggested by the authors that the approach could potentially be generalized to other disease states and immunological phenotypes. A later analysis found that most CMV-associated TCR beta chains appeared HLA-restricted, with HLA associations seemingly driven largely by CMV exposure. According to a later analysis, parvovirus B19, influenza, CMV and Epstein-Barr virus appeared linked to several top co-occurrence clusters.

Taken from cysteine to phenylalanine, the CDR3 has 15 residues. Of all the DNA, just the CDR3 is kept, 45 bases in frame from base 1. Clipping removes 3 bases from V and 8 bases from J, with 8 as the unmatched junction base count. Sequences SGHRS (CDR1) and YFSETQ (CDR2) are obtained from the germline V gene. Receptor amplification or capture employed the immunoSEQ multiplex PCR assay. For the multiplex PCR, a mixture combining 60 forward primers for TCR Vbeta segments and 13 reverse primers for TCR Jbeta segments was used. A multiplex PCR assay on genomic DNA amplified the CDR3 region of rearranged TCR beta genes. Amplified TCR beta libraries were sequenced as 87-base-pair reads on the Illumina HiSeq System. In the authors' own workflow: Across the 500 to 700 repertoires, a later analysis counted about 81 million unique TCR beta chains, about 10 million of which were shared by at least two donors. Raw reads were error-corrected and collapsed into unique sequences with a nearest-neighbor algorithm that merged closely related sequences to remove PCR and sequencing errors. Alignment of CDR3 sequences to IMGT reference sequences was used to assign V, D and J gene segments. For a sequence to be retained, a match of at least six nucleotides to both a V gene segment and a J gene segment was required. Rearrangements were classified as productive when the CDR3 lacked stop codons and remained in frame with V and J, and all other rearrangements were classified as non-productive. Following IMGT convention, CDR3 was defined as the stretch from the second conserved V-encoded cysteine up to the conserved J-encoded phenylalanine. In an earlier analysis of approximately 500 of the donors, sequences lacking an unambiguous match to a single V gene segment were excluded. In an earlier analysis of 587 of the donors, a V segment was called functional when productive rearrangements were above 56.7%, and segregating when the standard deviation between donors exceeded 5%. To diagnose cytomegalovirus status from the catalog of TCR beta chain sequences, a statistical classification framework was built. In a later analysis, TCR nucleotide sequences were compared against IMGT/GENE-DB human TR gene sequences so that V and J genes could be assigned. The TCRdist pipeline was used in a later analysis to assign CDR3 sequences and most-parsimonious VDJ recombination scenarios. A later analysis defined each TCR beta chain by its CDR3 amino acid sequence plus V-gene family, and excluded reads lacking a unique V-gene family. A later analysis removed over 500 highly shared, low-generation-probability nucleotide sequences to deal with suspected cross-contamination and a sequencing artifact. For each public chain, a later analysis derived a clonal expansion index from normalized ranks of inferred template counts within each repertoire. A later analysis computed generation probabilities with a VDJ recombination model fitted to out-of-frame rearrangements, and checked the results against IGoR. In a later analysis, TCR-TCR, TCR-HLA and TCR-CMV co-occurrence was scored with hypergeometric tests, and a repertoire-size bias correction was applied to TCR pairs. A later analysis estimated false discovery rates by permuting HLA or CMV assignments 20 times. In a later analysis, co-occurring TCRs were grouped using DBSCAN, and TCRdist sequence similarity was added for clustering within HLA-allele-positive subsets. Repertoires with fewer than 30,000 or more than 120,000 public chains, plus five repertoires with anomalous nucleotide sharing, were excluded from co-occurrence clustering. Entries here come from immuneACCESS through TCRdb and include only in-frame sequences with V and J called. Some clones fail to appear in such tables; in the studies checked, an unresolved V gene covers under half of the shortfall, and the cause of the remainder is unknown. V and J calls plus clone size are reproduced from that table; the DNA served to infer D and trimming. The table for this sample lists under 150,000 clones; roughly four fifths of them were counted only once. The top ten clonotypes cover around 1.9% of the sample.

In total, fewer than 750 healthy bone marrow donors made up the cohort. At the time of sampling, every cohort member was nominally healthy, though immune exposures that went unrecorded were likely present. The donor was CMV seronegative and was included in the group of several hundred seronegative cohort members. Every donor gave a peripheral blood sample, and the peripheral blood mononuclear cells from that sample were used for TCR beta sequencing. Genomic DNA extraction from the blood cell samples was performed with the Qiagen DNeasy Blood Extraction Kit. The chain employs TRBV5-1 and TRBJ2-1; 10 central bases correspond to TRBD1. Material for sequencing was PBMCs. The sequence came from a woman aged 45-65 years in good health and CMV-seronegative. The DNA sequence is TGCGCCAGCAGCTGGGGACAGGGGAGTGGGGATGAGCAGTTCTTC. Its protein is CASSWGQGSGDEQFF.